This T cell receptor (beta chain) was documented in a study of regulatory T cells in long-lasting Graves disease. This clonotype was counted ten times or more. As yet, its antigen is unknown. Study-level points and caveats: TRBV28, TRBJ1-2 and TRBJ2-5 were segments that persistent disease favored.

This sample's time point: newly diagnosed GD, antithyroid drugs for less than 3 months. TCR sequences were obtained from RNA taken from PBMCs. Arm-PCR with iRepertoire HTBI primers amplified the CDR3 regions for these TCR beta libraries. TCRdb analysed the multiplex PCR reads with MiXCR anew, one entry per CDR3 protein. This table holds over 350,000 distinct CDR3 sequences, 14% found once. V lost 6 bases, J lost 3 bases, and 14 bases stayed unmatched. The CDR3 covers 17 residues. From germline, CDR1 is MNHEY and CDR2 SVGEGT. These sequences were also reported in another study, on T cells in Graves' hyperthyroidism and ophthalmopathy. That paper notes: Clinical symptoms, serum thyroxine and TRAb, thyroid ultrasound and orbital computed tomography together formed the diagnostic basis. Most thyroid clonotypes that were expanded above 0.001 also turned up in blood. In validation, the model predicted ophthalmopathy. These predictions came a median about 6.2 months before onset.

The chain is built from TRBV6-2 or TRBV6-3 and TRBJ2-3; 8 positions agree with TRBD1. This TCR derives from a woman aged 45-59 years with Graves disease. Specimen: peripheral blood mononuclear cells (PBMCs), collected at new diagnosis, from a patient treated with antithyroid drugs. In DNA form, the CDR3 reads TGTGCCAGCAGGTACAGGGGGTATCCTAGCGTAACAGATACGCAGTATTTT. The encoded protein is CASRYRGYPSVTDTQYF.